The 20 T cell receptor beta chains listed next were all sequenced from one sample in a study of cytomegalovirus exposure and HLA in healthy donors (dated by TCRdb to the late 2010s). Library preparation employed the immunoSEQ multiplex PCR assay. A mixture of 60 forward primers for TCR Vbeta segments and 13 reverse primers for TCR Jbeta segments was used in the multiplex PCR. Not all clones reach the TCRdb copy of this immuneACCESS table, which keeps in-frame sequences only. Checked studies attribute under half of the gap to unresolved V genes and leave the rest unexplained. This sample is represented by under 100,000 clones; 55% to 65% of them were singletons. The leading ten clones occupy 15% of the sample. Sequencing used PBMCs. All receptors come from a woman between 40 and 55 years old in good health and CMV-seropositive.

The V and J genes are TRBV28 and TRBJ1-2; D perhaps matches TRBD1 (5 bases). Germline values: CDR1 MDHEN, CDR2 SYDVKM. V shed 8 bases and J shed 5 bases, with 18 bases lying between them. This CDR3 is built from 14 residues. The CDR3 DNA sequence: TGTGCCAGCGACGAGCTCGGGGGGGATTATGGCTACACCTTC. Translation: CASDELGGDYGYTF.

The genes are TRBV27 and TRBJ1-2, with TRBD1 as a possible D gene (6 bases). V was shortened by 0 bases and J by 8 bases, with 16 bases between the two germline ends. The CDR3 totals 15 residues. Germline V gene data show CDR1 as MNHEY and CDR2 as SMNVEV (reference sequence). In DNA form, the CDR3 reads TGTGCCAGCAGTTTATCCTCCCAGGGGCTGCGGGGCTACACCTTC. It specifies CASSLSSQGLRGYTF.

The gene calls are TRBV19 and TRBJ2-1; 10 nucleotides match TRBD2. CDR1 LNHDA and CDR2 SQIVND come from the germline V gene (reference sequence). The V gene end was trimmed by 5 bases and the J gene end by 6 bases; junction bases not matched to a gene: 19. The CDR3 extends over 19 amino acids. For the CDR3, the DNA is TGTGCCAGTAGTCTACAATCCCTAGCGGGAGCGGGACTGATCAATGAGCAGTTCTTC. This sequence encodes CASSLQSLAGAGLINEQFF.

This sequence joins TRBV19 and TRBJ1-5; D gene ambiguous. Per the germline V gene, CDR1 is LNHDA and CDR2 is SQIVND (reference sequence). Trimming shortened V by 7 bases and J by 0 bases, and 13 bases separated the two germline ends. CDR3 length: 15 amino acids. The CDR3 nucleotides read TGTGCCAGTACCCCACCTGGGCATAGCAATCAGCCCCAGCATTTT. This encodes CASTPPGHSNQPQHF.

The chain recombines TRBV2 with TRBJ2-2; 7 bases map to TRBD1. The CDR3 consists of 17 residues. Germline loops: CDR1 SNHLY, CDR2 FYNNEI. The J segment lost 0 bases and the V segment lost 6 bases, leaving 10 bases of the junction unmatched. CDR3 sequence reads: CASSERQGQTNTGELFF. CDR3 nucleotides: TGTGCCAGCAGCGAAAGACAGGGCCAAACGAACACCGGGGAGCTGTTTTTT.

This clone showed up just a few times. The rearrangement joins TRBV7-2 to TRBJ2-3, with a tentative D call TRBD2 (5 bases). V lost 5 bases, J lost 2 bases, and 17 bases lay in between. Germline values: CDR1 SGHTA, CDR2 FQGNSA. The CDR3 sequence is 16 residues long. For the CDR3, the DNA is TGTGCCAGCAGCCTACTTATGGCGGGCTTCACAGATACGCAGTATTTT. Protein: CASSLLMAGFTDTQYF.

The chain joins TRBV2 to TRBJ1-4; D is uncertain. Germline V gene lookup returns CDR1 SNHLY and CDR2 FYNNEI. Trimming removed 2 bases at V and 5 bases at J, with 6 bases between. The CDR3 is 13 amino acids. CDR3 nucleotides: TGTGCCAGCAGTGAAAGGAGAAATGAAAAACTGTTTTTT. Protein: CASSERRNEKLFF. Full variable domain (remainder filled in from reference TRBV2 and TRBJ1-4): EPEVTQTPSHQVTQMGQEVILRCVPISNHLYFYWYRQILGQKVEFLVSFYNNEISEKSEIFDDQFSVERPDGSNFTLKIRSTKLEDSAMYFCASSERRNEKLFFGSGTQLSVL.

This clone was seen only once. The J gene is TRBJ1-5, the V gene TRBV19, with D possibly being TRBD1 (6 bases). V was shortened by 3 bases and J by 5 bases, with 14 bases between the two germline ends. CDR3 length: 15 residues. Germline lookup yields CDR1 LNHDA and CDR2 SQIVND (reference sequence). CDR3 coding DNA: TGTGCCAGTAGTATCGGTGGGGGGGCCGATCAGCCCCAGCATTTT. This gives the protein CASSIGGGADQPQHF. The complete variable domain, with remaining parts taken from reference TRBV19 and TRBJ1-5, reads DGGITQSPKYLFRKEGQNVTLSCEQNLNHDAMYWYRQDPGQGLRLIYYSQIVNDFQKGDIAEGYSVSREKKESFPLTVTSAQKNPTAFYLCASSIGGGADQPQHFGDGTRLSIL.

This rearrangement joins TRBV7-2 to TRBJ2-7; the match to TRBD2 covers 13 bases. In germline, CDR1 is SGHTA, CDR2 FQGNSA. Trimming removed 6 bases from V and 2 bases from J; junction bases left unmatched: 16. The CDR3 is made up of 19 amino acids. In nucleotides, the CDR3 is TGTGCCAGCAGTCAACCCTCCGGGACTAGCGGGGCCACTGCCTACGAGCAGTACTTC. Protein product: CASSQPSGTSGATAYEQYF.

The chain recombines TRBV4-3 with TRBJ2-7; TRBD1 aligns across 8 bases. The CDR3 consists of 15 residues. After removal of 4 bases from V and 1 base from J, the junction contained 6 bases not matched to a gene. Germline CDR1 LGHNA, CDR2 YSLEER. DNA for the CDR3: TGCGCCAGCAGCCCCGGACAGGGCCCATCCTACGAGCAGTACTTC. Protein: CASSPGQGPSYEQYF.

J is TRBJ1-1 and V is TRBV21-1; TRBD1, the D gene given by the table, was not confirmed from the DNA. TRBV21-1 is shown as a pseudogene. CDR3 length: 14 residues. CDR3 loop: CASSNGNRVTEAFF. CDR3 coding DNA: TGTGCCAGCAGCAATGGGAACAGGGTCACTGAAGCTTTCTTT.

This sequence joins TRBV7-2 and TRBJ2-3; the match to TRBD2 covers 7 bases. The CDR3 has 16 residues. Unmatched junction bases numbered 3, after V lost 0 bases and J lost 0 bases. Germline lookup yields CDR1 SGHTA and CDR2 FQGNSA. The CDR3, as DNA: TGTGCCAGCAGCTTAGCAGCGGGATATAGCACAGATACGCAGTATTTT. Translating it yields CASSLAAGYSTDTQYF.

For this clone: A junction boundary mismatches the germline segment, possibly from a read error. This sequence joins TRBV27 and TRBJ1-1; D call uncertain. CDR1 MNHEY and CDR2 SMNVEV come from the germline V gene (reference sequence). The CDR3 has 13 residues. The CDR3 nucleotides read TGTGCCAGCGGTTTTTCCAGGAACACTGAAGCTTTCTTT. Translating gives CASGFSRNTEAFF.

The chain links TRBV6-5 to TRBJ2-7; 8 positions agree with TRBD1. CDR1 is MNHEY and CDR2 is SVGAGI in the germline V gene. V dropped 5 bases and J dropped 4; count of bases not matched to a gene: 7. The CDR3 consists of 14 residues. CDR3 nucleotides: TGTGCCAGCAGTGCGGACAGGGAGACTTACGAGCAGTACTTC. This sequence encodes CASSADRETYEQYF.

The chain employs TRBV5-6 and TRBJ2-3; 8 nucleotides align to TRBD1. This CDR3 is 17 amino acids long. Unmatched junction bases numbered 12, after V lost 0 bases and J lost 6 bases. Per the germline V gene, CDR1 is SGHDT and CDR2 is YYEEEE. The CDR3 DNA reads TGTGCCAGCAGCTTGGATCTTGGGACAGGAGTAAGGGATACGCAGTATTTT. This encodes CASSLDLGTGVRDTQYF.

The V call is TRBV7-9, the J call TRBJ1-1; TRBD1 matches 9 bases. V dropped 5 bases and J dropped 4; count of bases not matched to a gene: 14. CDR3 length: 17 amino acids. CDR1 and CDR2 (germline): SEHNR, FQNEAQ (reference sequence). The CDR3 reads CASSPRDRAFLGTEAFF. Written as DNA, the CDR3 is TGTGCCAGCAGCCCCCGGGACAGGGCTTTTTTGGGCACTGAAGCTTTCTTT.

The chain uses TRBV5-6 and TRBJ2-4; 11 bases fit TRBD2. The CDR3 runs to 16 residues. The V segment lost 1 base and the J segment 5 bases; nucleotides outside the gene matches: 5. In germline, CDR1 is SGHDT, CDR2 YYEEEE. CDR3 region: CASSLSLGLAENIQYF. In DNA, the CDR3 is TGTGCCAGCAGCTTGTCTCTGGGACTAGCGGAAAACATTCAGTACTTC.

The chain has TRBV5-1 and TRBJ2-3, with D perhaps matching TRBD2 (7 bases). This CDR3 has 14 amino acids. Germline V lookup: CDR1 SGHRS, CDR2 YFSETQ. The V end lost 4 bases, the J end lost 7 bases, and 16 bases lay between the germline ends. CDR3 sequence: CASSPGGGIYTQYF. As DNA, the CDR3 is TGCGCCAGCAGCCCTGGGGGGGGCATATATACGCAGTATTTT.

The genes are TRBV4-3 and TRBJ2-1; 8 bases fit TRBD2. CDR3 length equals 13 residues. Germline V lookup: CDR1 LGHNA, CDR2 YSLEER. Trimming cost V 5 bases and J 8 bases; bases outside gene matches: 5. The CDR3 region is CASSFSAGDEQFF. CDR3 nucleotides: TGCGCCAGCAGCTTCTCAGCGGGAGATGAGCAGTTCTTC.

The chain employs TRBV10-3 and TRBJ2-5; 7 positions agree with TRBD1. The V segment lost 11 bases and the J segment 4 bases; nucleotides outside the gene matches: 10. The CDR3 contains 13 residues. Germline values: CDR1 ENHRY, CDR2 SYGVKD. The CDR3 bases are TGTGCCGTCAACACAGGGGAGCGAGAGACCCAGTACTTC. Protein sequence: CAVNTGERETQYF.